What follows is one T cell receptor beta chain and its context. Its antigen is not identified. The protocol was immunoSEQ multiplex PCR, while the TCRdb copy is restricted to in-frame clones and leaves out a portion. The sample shows 60,000 or so clones, roughly 84% of them seen only once. The CDR3 consists of 15 residues. V dropped 3 bases and J dropped 7 bases, with 18 bases sitting between them. Germline values: CDR1 LNHNV, CDR2 YYDKDF (reference sequence). The time point is: week 23, last vaccination. Each dose of the vaccine consisted of 300 ug of mutant IDH1 20-mer peptide, with topical imiquimod. This specimen comes from a study of a mutant IDH1 vaccine in newly diagnosed glioma.

The clonotype was recovered from a man under 40 with glioma. This rearrangement joins TRBV15 to TRBJ2-5; no reliable D call. Sequenced here: PBMCs, sampled from a glioma patient whose treatment included an IDH1 peptide vaccine. The CDR3 here is CATSSLRVDERTQYF. The CDR3 DNA sequence: TGTGCCACCAGCAGTTTAAGGGTGGATGAACGGACCCAGTACTTC.